The clone carrying this T cell receptor (beta chain) appeared many times. The sample is drawn from a study of CD8 T cells in ankylosing spondylitis. TCRdb reanalysed the 5' RACE reads using MiXCR and keeps one entry per CDR3 protein. The sample yields 150,000 to 200,000 distinct CDR3 sequences, 11% seen once. Sequenced: blood, either unsorted or a sorted T cell fraction (not recorded which). The sequence came from a male donor with ankylosing spondylitis or in good health (not recorded which).

CDR3 amino acids: CSVDQGLDYEQYF. The CDR3, as DNA: TGCAGCGTTGATCAGGGGCTTGATTACGAGCAGTACTTC. The chain employs TRBV29-1 and TRBJ2-7, with D perhaps TRBD1 (6 bases). From germline, CDR1 is SQVTM and CDR2 ANQGSEA. This CDR3 region has 13 residues. The germline V and J ends were trimmed by 3 bases and 4 bases, with 13 bases remaining between them.